This T cell receptor (beta chain) was documented in a study of cytomegalovirus exposure and HLA in healthy donors. Of note for this clone: Its target is not known.

The PCR was carried out with 60 Vbeta primers and 13 Jbeta primers. Only in-frame clones appear in the TCRdb table, and some are missing; sequencing was by immunoSEQ multiplex PCR. The profile covers tens of thousands of clones, with roughly 65% appearing a single time and about 15% taken by the ten largest. Study-level points and caveats: The authors considered a cluster of highly shared sequence variants likely to be a sequencing artifact. HLA alleles were associated with roughly 15,000 TCR beta sequences in a later analysis at 0.05 false discovery rate. Association of a missense DCLRE1C variant with TCR beta V- and J-gene trimming was reported in a later analysis.

Sequenced sample: PBMCs. This receptor was obtained from a male donor in good health and CMV-seropositive.

The CDR3 protein is CASSSGQGGTGELFF. DNA of the CDR3: TGTGCCAGCAGCTCGGGACAGGGGGGTACCGGGGAGCTGTTTTTT. This rearrangement joins TRBV7-6 to TRBJ2-2; 11 bases fit TRBD1. The junction had 3 bases not matched to a gene; V was cut back by 4 bases and J by 5 bases. Germline loops: CDR1 SGHVS, CDR2 FNYEAQ. This CDR3 region has 15 residues.